These 27 T cell receptor beta chains share one sample of origin, sequenced in a study of blood T cell repertoires in COVID-19. The repertoire was sequenced with immunoSEQ multiplex PCR; TCRdb's copy has only in-frame clones and lacks some. The data hold 25,000 to 30,000 clones, with approximately 80% observed a single time. The sequencing sample was made of peripheral blood. The receptors shown here come from a woman in her 70s with acute or convalescent COVID-19.

The V gene is TRBV14, the J gene TRBJ2-2, with 10 nucleotides matching TRBD2. V trimming: 2 bases; J trimming: 3 bases; junction bases outside the gene matches: 6. The CDR3 extends over 17 amino acids. Germline V gene lookup returns CDR1 SGHDN and CDR2 FVKESK. Here the CDR3 reads CASSQPLLAGYTGELFF. As DNA, the CDR3 is TGTGCCAGCAGCCAACCCCTACTAGCGGGATACACCGGGGAGCTGTTTTTT.

Of note for this clone: The junction departs from the called germline gene at one end, perhaps through a read error. V usage is TRBV5-6 and J usage is TRBJ1-1; perhaps TRBD1 as D (6 bases). Germline-derived CDR1 and CDR2 are SGHDT and YYEEEE. The CDR3 totals 13 residues. CDR3 sequence reads: CASSLTGNAEAFF. The CDR3, as DNA: TGTGCCAGCAGCTTGACAGGGAACGCTGAAGCTTTCTTT.

V is TRBV6-5 and J is TRBJ1-2; 7 bases line up with TRBD1. J gave up 3 bases and V 5 bases, and 6 bases lay outside the gene matches. Per germline, CDR1 MNHEY and CDR2 SVGAGI. There are 14 residues in the CDR3. DNA for the CDR3: TGTGCCAGCAGTCTTGGGACAGATCACTATGGCTACACCTTC. This codes for CASSLGTDHYGYTF.

The rearrangement uses TRBV19 and TRBJ2-4; 8 nucleotides line up with TRBD1. Germline loops: CDR1 LNHDA, CDR2 SQIVND (reference sequence). J lost 6 bases, V lost 7 bases, and 14 bases had no gene match. The CDR3 contains 16 residues. The CDR3 protein is CASTNTAGGRGNIQYF. The CDR3 bases are TGTGCCAGTACCAATACTGCAGGGGGCCGGGGAAACATTCAGTACTTC.

The chain recombines TRBV5-1 with TRBJ1-2; weak D call: TRBD1 (5 bases). V lost 0 bases to trimming and J lost 1 base, with 10 bases between them. Germline values: CDR1 SGHRS, CDR2 YFSETQ. The CDR3 length is 15 residues. The CDR3 DNA reads as TGCGCCAGCAGCTTGGGGTCGCAGGGTAACTATGGCTACACCTTC. Protein product: CASSLGSQGNYGYTF.

The chain couples TRBV18 to TRBJ2-7; D is perhaps TRBD2 (5 bases). The CDR3 loop spans 13 amino acids. V was pared by 3 bases and J by 10 bases, with 16 bases between. The V gene's germline CDR1 is KGHSH and CDR2 LQKENI. The CDR3 sequence is CASSPAGLLDQYF. The CDR3 region has the DNA TGTGCCAGCTCACCTGCCGGACTCCTGGACCAGTACTTC. Full variable domain (rest looked up from reference TRBV18 and TRBJ2-7): NAGVMQNPRHLVRRRGQEARLRCSPMKGHSHVYWYRQLPEEGLKFMVYLQKENIIDESGMPKERFSAEFPKEGPSILRIQQVVRGDSAAYFCASSPAGLLDQYFGPGTRLTVT.

The V gene is TRBV13, the J gene TRBJ2-2, with no clear D. The germline V and J ends were trimmed by 5 bases and 1 base, with 8 bases remaining between them. This CDR3 has 14 amino acids. Germline lookup yields CDR1 PRHDT and CDR2 FYEKMQ (reference sequence). The CDR3 DNA is TGTGCCAGCAGCCCTCTTAGGAACACCGGGGAGCTGTTTTTT. This sequence encodes CASSPLRNTGELFF.

V usage is TRBV2 and J usage is TRBJ2-1; 9 nucleotides agree with TRBD2. The V segment lost 0 bases and the J segment 6 bases; nucleotides outside the gene matches: 6. This CDR3 has 16 residues. Germline values: CDR1 SNHLY, CDR2 FYNNEI. CDR3 nucleotide sequence: TGTGCCAGCAGTGAAGCCCAGCGGGGGGCGGGCAATGAGCAGTTCTTC. Protein: CASSEAQRGAGNEQFF.

This clone qualifies as medium-sized. The chain joins TRBV4-2 to TRBJ2-3; the match to TRBD2 covers 8 bases. The germline CDR1 and CDR2 sequences are LGHNA and YNFKEQ. CDR3 length: 18 amino acids. The V and J ends lost 0 bases and 0 bases, in that order; junction bases with no gene match: 8. The CDR3, as DNA: TGTGCCAGCAGCCAAGATCCCGAAACTAGCGGTAGCACAGATACGCAGTATTTT. Amino acid sequence: CASSQDPETSGSTDTQYF.

The genes are TRBV7-2 and TRBJ2-7; TRBD2 matches 10 bases. Germline CDR1 SGHTA, CDR2 FQGNSA. With V trimmed by 10 bases and J by 2 bases, 5 bases remained unmatched. The CDR3 loop spans 13 amino acids. CDR3 nucleotide sequence: TGTGCCAACAAGCGGGAGGGCACCTACGAGCAGTACTTC. Encoded protein: CANKREGTYEQYF.

The chain is built from TRBV5-5 and TRBJ2-3, with D unclear. The CDR3 loop spans 14 amino acids. Germline CDR1 and CDR2: SGHKS and YYEKEE (reference sequence). V gave up 0 bases and J gave up 2 bases, with 7 bases separating them. The CDR3 is CASSLGHSTDTQYF. In nucleotides, the CDR3 is TGTGCCAGCAGCTTGGGACATTCCACAGATACGCAGTATTTT.

V usage is TRBV5-1 and J usage is TRBJ1-1; the D gene is possibly TRBD1 (5 bases). Between the trimmed V and J ends, which lost 2 bases and 1 base, there was a span of 12 bases. The CDR3 has 15 residues. The V gene's germline CDR1 is SGHRS and CDR2 YFSETQ. CDR3 amino acids: CASSFRRGRNTEAFF. CDR3 nucleotide sequence: TGCGCCAGCAGCTTTAGGAGGGGAAGGAACACTGAAGCTTTCTTT.

The chain joins TRBV11-2 to TRBJ2-7; 13 positions agree with TRBD2. The CDR3 is 15 residues long. J gave up 4 bases and V 5 bases, and 5 bases lay outside the gene matches. Germline V gives CDR1 SGHAT, CDR2 FQNNGV. CDR3 sequence reads: CASSLTSGRQYEQYF. The CDR3 DNA reads TGTGCCAGCAGCCTGACTAGCGGGAGGCAGTACGAGCAGTACTTC.

The chain joins TRBV5-5 to TRBJ2-1, with D perhaps TRBD2 (6 bases). Germline CDR1 is SGHKS and CDR2 is YYEKEE (reference sequence). V was clipped by 4 bases and J by 0 bases, with 14 bases between them. CDR3 length equals 16 residues. The CDR3 bases are TGTGCCAGCAGCCGACGATCCGGGAGCTCCTACAATGAGCAGTTCTTC. Amino acid sequence: CASSRRSGSSYNEQFF.

Concerning this clone: Within the sample, other DNA sequences also encode this same CDR3. The rearrangement joins TRBV10-2 to TRBJ2-1; 9 positions agree with TRBD2. The V gene end was trimmed by 9 bases and the J gene end by 8 bases; junction bases not matched to a gene: 8. CDR1 WSHSY and CDR2 SAAADI come from the germline V gene. This CDR3 is built from 13 residues. The CDR3 region is CASRISGSDEQFF. In DNA, the CDR3 is TGCGCCAGTAGAATTAGCGGGAGCGATGAGCAGTTCTTC.

V gene TRBV25-1 combines with J gene TRBJ2-1, with TRBD1 identical over 11 bases. After removal of 2 bases from V and 7 bases from J, the junction contained 7 bases not matched to a gene. CDR1 and CDR2 (germline): MGHDK, SYGVNS. The CDR3 runs 16 residues. Here the CDR3 reads CASSEQGQGAWNEQFF. The CDR3 DNA sequence: TGTGCCAGCAGTGAACAAGGACAGGGGGCTTGGAATGAGCAGTTCTTC. Full variable domain (remainder filled in from reference TRBV25-1 and TRBJ2-1): EADIYQTPRYLVIGTGKKITLECSQTMGHDKMYWYQQDPGMELHLIHYSYGVNSTEKGDLSSESTVSRIRTEHFPLTLESARPSHTSQYLCASSEQGQGAWNEQFFGPGTRLTVL.

This clone was detected only a few times. The gene calls are TRBV9 and TRBJ2-6, with TRBD1 matching over 9 bases. The CDR3 totals 18 residues. The germline V gene has CDR1 SGDLS and CDR2 YYNGEE. The J segment lost 2 bases and the V segment lost 2 bases, leaving 8 bases of the junction unmatched. CDR3 residues: CASSVDRDRVAGANVLTF. As DNA, the CDR3 is TGTGCCAGCAGCGTGGACCGGGACAGGGTAGCTGGGGCCAACGTCCTGACTTTC.

The gene calls are TRBV28 and TRBJ2-1; D uncertain. The germline V gene has CDR1 MDHEN and CDR2 SYDVKM. Trimming cost V 2 bases and J 5 bases, with 13 bases left between them. This CDR3 spans 15 amino acids. In nucleotides, the CDR3 is TGTGCCAGCAGTTTACGCTCCGTACAGAACAATGAGCAGTTCTTC. This translates into CASSLRSVQNNEQFF.

This chain connects TRBV6-2 or TRBV6-3 to TRBJ2-1, with D possibly being TRBD2 (6 bases). Trimming cost V 2 bases and J 9 bases, with 8 bases left between them. CDR3 length: 12 amino acids. Germline CDR1 is MNHEY and CDR2 is SVGEGT. CDR3 loop: CASSYGGLEQFF. The CDR3 nucleotides are TGTGCCAGCAGTTACGGGGGACTTGAGCAGTTCTTC.

The V and J genes are TRBV7-6 and TRBJ1-5, with D possibly being TRBD1 (5 bases). This CDR3 contains 16 residues. V was shortened by 2 bases and J by 1 base, with 12 bases between the two germline ends. Germline CDR1 is SGHVS and CDR2 is FNYEAQ. The CDR3 loop is CASSLLAAGSNQPQHF. The CDR3 DNA sequence: TGTGCCAGCAGCTTACTCGCGGCAGGGAGCAATCAGCCCCAGCATTTT.

Only one count was recorded for this clone. The chain combines TRBV7-6 with TRBJ2-7, with TRBD2 as a possible D gene (5 bases). CDR3 size: 13 residues. Germline CDR1 SGHVS, CDR2 FNYEAQ. V dropped 3 bases and J dropped 5 bases, with 11 bases sitting between them. CDR3 in amino acids: CASSLSGSDEQYF. The CDR3 DNA reads TGTGCCAGCAGCTTGTCGGGGAGCGACGAGCAGTACTTC. Drawing the rest from reference TRBV7-6 and TRBJ2-7, the complete variable domain is GAGVSQSPRYKVTKRGQDVALRCDPISGHVSLYWYRQALGQGPEFLTYFNYEAQQDKSGLPNDRFSAERPEGSISTLTIQRTEQRDSAMYRCASSLSGSDEQYFGPGTRLTVT.

The chain carries TRBV4-2 and TRBJ2-7; D possibly corresponds to TRBD1 (6 bases). The V end was cut by 0 bases, the J end by 3 bases, with 9 bases between. The CDR3 runs 14 residues. Germline V lookup: CDR1 LGHNA, CDR2 YNFKEQ. CDR3 region: CASSQDRGDYEQYF. The CDR3 nucleotides read TGTGCCAGCAGCCAAGACAGGGGAGACTACGAGCAGTACTTC.

This clone occurred a few times. This chain links TRBV4-1 with TRBJ2-7; a weak D match, TRBD2 (6 bases). CDR3 size: 15 residues. Germline-derived CDR1 and CDR2 are MGHRA and YSYEKL. V shed 1 base and J shed 3 bases, with 13 bases lying between them. As DNA, the CDR3 is TGCGCCAGCAGCCAAGCGCTAGCGATGGTCTACGAGCAGTACTTC. Amino acids: CASSQALAMVYEQYF.

This clone was seen once. The genes are TRBV6-5 and TRBJ2-7; no reliable D call. V was pared by 6 bases and J by 3 bases, with 12 bases between. Germline V gives CDR1 MNHEY, CDR2 SVGAGI. The CDR3 runs to 13 residues. As DNA, the CDR3 is TGTGCCAGCAGCTCCCTAGTTAGCTACGAGCAGTACTTC. Its translation: CASSSLVSYEQYF.

CDR3 nucleotide sequence: TGCAGTGCTAGTCGTCCATTGACTAGTATCTCCTACGAGCAGTACTTC. Translation gives CSASRPLTSISYEQYF. V usage is TRBV20-1 and J usage is TRBJ2-7; TRBD2 might be the D (6 bases). The CDR3 runs 16 residues. The ends were cut back, 3 bases at V and 0 bases at J, with 18 bases in the middle. Germline CDR1 is DFQATT and CDR2 is SNEGSKA (reference sequence).

This sequence joins TRBV12-3 or TRBV12-4 and TRBJ1-6; D gene uncertain. The V end lost 6 bases, the J end lost 7 bases, and 10 bases lay between the germline ends. The CDR3 consists of 13 residues. This CDR3 reads CASRPTQNSPLHF. In nucleotides, the CDR3 is TGTGCCAGCAGACCAACACAGAATTCACCCCTCCACTTT.

This clone was found once. The V and J genes are TRBV4-2 and TRBJ1-1, with D uncertain. Per germline, CDR1 LGHNA and CDR2 YNFKEQ. The CDR3 has 15 amino acids. Trimming removed 1 base from V and 0 bases from J, with 9 bases in between. The CDR3 nucleotides read TGTGCCAGCAGCCAAGCGTTAGAAATGAACACTGAAGCTTTCTTT. Encoded protein: CASSQALEMNTEAFF.